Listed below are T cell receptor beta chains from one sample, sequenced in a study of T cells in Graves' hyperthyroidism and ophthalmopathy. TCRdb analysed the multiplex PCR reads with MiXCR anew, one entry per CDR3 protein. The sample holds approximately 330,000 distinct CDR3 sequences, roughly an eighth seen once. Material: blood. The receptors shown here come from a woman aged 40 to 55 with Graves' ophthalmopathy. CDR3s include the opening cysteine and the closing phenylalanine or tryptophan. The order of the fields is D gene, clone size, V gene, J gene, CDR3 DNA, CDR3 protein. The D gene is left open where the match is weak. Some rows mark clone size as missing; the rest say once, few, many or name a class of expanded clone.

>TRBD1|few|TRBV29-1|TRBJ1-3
TGCAGCGCTATACGGGACAGGGCCGAAGGTACTGGAAACACCATATATTTT
CSAIRDRAEGTGNTIYF
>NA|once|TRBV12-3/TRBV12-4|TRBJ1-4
TGTGCCAGCAGTTTGGGATATGCAACAGGGTATGAAAAACTGTTTTTT
CASSLGYATGYEKLFF
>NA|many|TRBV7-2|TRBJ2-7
TGTGCCAGCAGCGCCGGGACCCTTCTCTACGAGCAGTACTTC
CASSAGTLLYEQYF
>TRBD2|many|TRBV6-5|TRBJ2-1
TGTGCCAGCAGTTACCCGAAGCGGGGGGGGGGTAATGAGCAGTTCTTC
CASSYPKRGGGNEQFF
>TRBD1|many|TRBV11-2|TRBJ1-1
TGTGCCAGCAGCGCACAGGGGGGGTACACTGAAGCTTTCTTT
CASSAQGGYTEAFF
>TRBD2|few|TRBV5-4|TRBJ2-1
TGTGCCAGCAGCTTGGCAGCGGGAGGACGGTCCTACAATGAGCAGTTCTTC
CASSLAAGGRSYNEQFF
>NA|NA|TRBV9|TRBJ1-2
TGTGCCAGCAGCGTAAAACGGGACGGTGGCTACACCTTC
CASSVKRDGGYTF
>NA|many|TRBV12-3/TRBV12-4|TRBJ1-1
TGTGCCAGCAGCTCGACAGCCGCCCGGGACACTGAAGCTTTCTTT
CASSSTAARDTEAFF
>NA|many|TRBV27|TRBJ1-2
TGTGCCAGCAGTCTCTCTATAAAGTACTATGGCTACACCTTC
CASSLSIKYYGYTF
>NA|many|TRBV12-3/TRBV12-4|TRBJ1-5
TGTGCCAGCAGGAAAGGGGGAGTCAACAATCAGCCCCAGCATTTT
CASRKGGVNNQPQHF
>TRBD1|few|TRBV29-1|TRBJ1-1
TGCAGCGCTAACAGGGGGGAGAGCACTGAAGCTTTCTTT
CSANRGESTEAFF
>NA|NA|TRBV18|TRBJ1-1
TGTGCCAGCTCATTATTCTCTATACAGGTATTGAACACTGAAGCTTTCTTT
CASSLFSIQVLNTEAFF
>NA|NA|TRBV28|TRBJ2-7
TGTGCCAGCAGATCTCGGTCCTACGAGCAGTACTTC
CASRSRSYEQYF
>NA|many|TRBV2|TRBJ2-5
TGTGCCAGCACGGGGAACCTCCAAGAGACCCAGTACTTC
CASTGNLQETQYF
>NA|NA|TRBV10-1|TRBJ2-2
TGCGCCAGCAGTGAGTCGAGTGGGGCCGGGGAGCTGTTTTTT
CASSESSGAGELFF
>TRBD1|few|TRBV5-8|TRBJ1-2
TGTGCCAGCAGGGACAGGTCGAAATGGGGCTACACCTTC
CASRDRSKWGYTF
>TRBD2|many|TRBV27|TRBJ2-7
TGTGCCAGCAGTTTATCTTCGGGGCTAGCGGGTACCTACGAGCAGTACTTC
CASSLSSGLAGTYEQYF
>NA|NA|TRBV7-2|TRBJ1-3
TGTGCCAGCAGCTTAGAGTGGAGTGGGAGGACGGGTGGAAACACCATATATTTT
CASSLEWSGRTGGNTIYF
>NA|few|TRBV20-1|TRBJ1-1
TGCAGTGCTAGAGATCTGAGGACCGGCAGCCGAAGAAACACTGAAGCTTTCTTT
CSARDLRTGSRRNTEAFF
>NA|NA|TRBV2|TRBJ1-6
TGTGCCAGCAGTGAAACTGGGCCCCTCCACTTT
CASSETGPLHF
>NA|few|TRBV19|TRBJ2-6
TGTGCCAGTAGCCGGGCTGGGGCCAACGTCCTGACTTTC
CASSRAGANVLTF
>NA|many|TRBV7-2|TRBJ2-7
TGTGCCAGCAGCTTAGCAGTAGGGCCCAGGGACGAGCAGTACTTC
CASSLAVGPRDEQYF
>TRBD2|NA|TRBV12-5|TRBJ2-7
TGTGCTAGTGGTTTGTTCCGGACTAGCGTCGAGCAGTACTTC
CASGLFRTSVEQYF
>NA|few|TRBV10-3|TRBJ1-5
TGTGCCATCAGTGTGGGCCCTAATGGAGGGCAGCCCCAGCATTTT
CAISVGPNGGQPQHF
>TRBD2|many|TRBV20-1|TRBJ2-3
TGCAGTGCTAGAATCCCGGGACTACTCTCCACAGATACGCAGTATTTT
CSARIPGLLSTDTQYF
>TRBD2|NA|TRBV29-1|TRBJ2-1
TGCAGCGTTGGACTAGCGGGCCACAATGAGCAGTTCTTC
CSVGLAGHNEQFF
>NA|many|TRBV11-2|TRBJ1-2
TGTGCCAGCAGCTTAGGAGTTTCCATGTATGGCTACACCTTC
CASSLGVSMYGYTF
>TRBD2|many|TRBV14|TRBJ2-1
TGTGCCAGCAGCCCCCCTAGCGGGAGGGGAGATGAGCAGTTCTTC
CASSPPSGRGDEQFF
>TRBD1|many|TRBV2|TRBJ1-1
TGTGCCAGCAGGCATGGACAGGGTGGGCACACTGAAGCTTTCTTT
CASRHGQGGHTEAFF
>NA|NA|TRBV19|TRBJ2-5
TGTGCCAGTAGTCCGCGGACTATTGGAGAGTACCAAGAGACCCAGTACTTC
CASSPRTIGEYQETQYF
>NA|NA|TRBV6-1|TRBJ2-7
TGTGCCAGCGCATGGGGGAGGGGGTACGAGCAGTACTTC
CASAWGRGYEQYF
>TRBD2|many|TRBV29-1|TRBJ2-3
TGCAGCGTTGAGGATAGCGGGAGATTCACAGATACGCAGTATTTT
CSVEDSGRFTDTQYF
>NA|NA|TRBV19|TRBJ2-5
TGTGCCAGTATTGGGGTGTGGGGGGCGGGGGAGACCCAGTACTTC
CASIGVWGAGETQYF
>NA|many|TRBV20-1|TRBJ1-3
TGCAGTGCTTCGTGGGGAAACACCATATATTTT
CSASWGNTIYF
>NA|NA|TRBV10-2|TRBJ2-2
TGCGCCAGCAGTGAGCCCGCGGTGGGGCGGGGACCCACCGGGGAGCTGTTTTTT
CASSEPAVGRGPTGELFF
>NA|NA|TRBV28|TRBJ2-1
TGTGCCAGCAGTCTCCCCTTTCTTACTAGGGATGAGCAGTTCTTC
CASSLPFLTRDEQFF
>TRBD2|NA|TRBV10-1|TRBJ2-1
TGCGCCAGCAGTGAGTTTCGGAGCGGGAGGGCCGGTGAGCAGTTCTTC
CASSEFRSGRAGEQFF
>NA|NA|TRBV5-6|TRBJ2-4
TGTGCCAGCATCGTGGGGGGGGCGCCAAACATTCAGTACTTC
CASIVGGAPNIQYF
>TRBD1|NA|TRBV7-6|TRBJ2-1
TGTGCCAGCAGCCCGCGCGGTGGGACAGGGTACAATGAGCAGTTCTTC
CASSPRGGTGYNEQFF
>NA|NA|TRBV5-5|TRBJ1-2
TGTGCCAGCAGCTTGGAGGGGAATGACTATGGCTACACCTTC
CASSLEGNDYGYTF
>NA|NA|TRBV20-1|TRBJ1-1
TGCAGTGCTCTATTGGTACAGAGTAACACTGAAGCTTTCTTT
CSALLVQSNTEAFF
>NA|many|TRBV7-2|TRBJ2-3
TGTGCCAGCACCAAAGGTCAAGCAGATACGCAGTATTTT
CASTKGQADTQYF
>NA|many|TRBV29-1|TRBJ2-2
TGCAGCGTTGCCGGAGGGTCGTACGGGGAGCTGTTTTTT
CSVAGGSYGELFF
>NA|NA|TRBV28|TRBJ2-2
TGTGCCAGCAGGGCGAAGGGCGGGGAGCTGTTTTTT
CASRAKGGELFF
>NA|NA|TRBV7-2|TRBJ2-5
TGTGCCAGCAGCTTAGGGGTTAGTGTGGAGACCCAGTACTTC
CASSLGVSVETQYF
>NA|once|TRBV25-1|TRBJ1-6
TGTGCCAGCAGGGGTAATTCACCCCTCCACTTT
CASRGNSPLHF
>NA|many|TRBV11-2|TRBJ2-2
TGTGCCAGCACCTCGATAGCCTCCGTGAACACCGGGGAGCTGTTTTTT
CASTSIASVNTGELFF
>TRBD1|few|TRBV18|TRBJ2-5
TGTGCCAGCTCACCCTCCAGGGGGCCCCAAGAGACCCAGTACTTC
CASSPSRGPQETQYF
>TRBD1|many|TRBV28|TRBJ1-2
TGTGCCAGCAGTTCCTTCGGGACAGTCACTAACTATGGCTACACCTTC
CASSSFGTVTNYGYTF
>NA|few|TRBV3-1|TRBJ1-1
TGTGCCAGCAGCCAAGATAAGGGTGTTTGGACTGAAGCTTTCTTT
CASSQDKGVWTEAFF
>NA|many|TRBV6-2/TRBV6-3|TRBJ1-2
TGTGCCACGTCGCTCAGGCGGAATGGCTACACCTTC
CATSLRRNGYTF
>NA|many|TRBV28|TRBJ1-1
TGTGCCAGCAGTCCGCCAGTAGGGGTGTTGAACACTGAAGCTTTCTTT
CASSPPVGVLNTEAFF
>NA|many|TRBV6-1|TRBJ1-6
TGTGCCAGCAGTACCCCTGGATTAGGAGTGAATTCACCCCTCCACTTT
CASSTPGLGVNSPLHF
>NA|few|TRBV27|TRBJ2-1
TGTGCCAGCACCAATTTAGTTAGGGTGAGGCGGAGCTCCTACAATGAGCAGTTCTTC
CASTNLVRVRRSSYNEQFF
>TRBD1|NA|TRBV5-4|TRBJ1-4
TGTGCCAGCAGTTTAGGGACAGGGGACGAAAAACTGTTTTTT
CASSLGTGDEKLFF
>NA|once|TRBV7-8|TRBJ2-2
TGTGCCAGCAAACTTATCAGGGGAGGCGGGGAGCTGTTTTTT
CASKLIRGGGELFF